This T cell receptor (beta chain) was found in a study of T cell responses to AZD1222 COVID-19 vaccine. Study-wide points: Just a handful of AZD1222 recipients were seropositive at baseline. Mostly white British, mostly female donors; authors suggested clonal diversity may be underestimated. Without day 14 samples, only post-peak T cell repertoires were studied.

Points on this clone: The antigen is unknown.

CDR3 length: 14 residues. Trimming cost V 6 bases and J 8 bases, with 19 bases left between them. Germline V gene sequence: CDR1 MNHEY, CDR2 SVGAGI. Sequencing used immunoSEQ multiplex PCR; TCRdb keeps in-frame clones, though not all of them. Of tens of thousands of clones in the sample, about 90% were seen once. The receptor was derived from an adult in good health. The rearrangement uses TRBV6-5 and TRBJ1-2; tentatively, D is TRBD1 (5 bases). Source: peripheral blood, taken on day 0 of MenACWY control vaccination. CDR3 protein: CASSSTSGRSGYTF. The CDR3 bases are TGTGCCAGCAGCTCCACGTCAGGGAGGAGCGGCTACACCTTC.